This T cell receptor beta chain was profiled in a study of blood T cell repertoires in COVID-19. Across the whole study: Sites across the United States, Italy and Spain contributed samples from acute and convalescent COVID-19. T cells, B-cell-depleted T cells, or PBMCs provided the cDNA or gDNA that served as material.

In its sample, this clone was seen once. Deletions cut 4 bases from V and 0 bases from J, with 12 bases between. The length of the CDR3 is 15 residues. In germline, CDR1 is MGHRA, CDR2 YSYEKL. In the original workflow: Reference gene primer amplification yielded estimated nucleated cell counts. Repertoires were generated with immunoSEQ multiplex PCR, while TCRdb's copy carries only in-frame clones and drops some. V, J and clone size reflect that table, while D and trimming were determined from the DNA. The table lists roughly 280,000 clones, approximately 82% of them singletons. The source material was peripheral blood. The gene calls are TRBV4-1 and TRBJ1-1; perhaps TRBD1 as D (5 bases). This sequence originates from a man aged 60-69 years who had recovered from COVID-19. CDR3 nucleotides: TGCGCCAGCAGCCCCGAGTTCAGGGTGAACACTGAAGCTTTCTTT. Translated: CASSPEFRVNTEAFF.